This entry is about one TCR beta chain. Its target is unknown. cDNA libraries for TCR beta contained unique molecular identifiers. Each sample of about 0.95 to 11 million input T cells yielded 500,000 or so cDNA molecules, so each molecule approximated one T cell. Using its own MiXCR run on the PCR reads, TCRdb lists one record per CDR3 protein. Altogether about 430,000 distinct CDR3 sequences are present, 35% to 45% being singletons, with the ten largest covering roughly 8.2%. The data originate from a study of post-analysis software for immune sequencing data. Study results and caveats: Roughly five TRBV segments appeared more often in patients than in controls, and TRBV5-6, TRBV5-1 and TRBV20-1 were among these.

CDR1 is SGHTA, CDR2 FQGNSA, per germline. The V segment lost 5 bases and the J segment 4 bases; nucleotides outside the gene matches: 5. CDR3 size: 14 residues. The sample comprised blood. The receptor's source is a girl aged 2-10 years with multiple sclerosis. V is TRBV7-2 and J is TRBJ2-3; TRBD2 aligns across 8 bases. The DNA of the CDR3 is TGTGCCAGCAGCCAGCGGGAGTCGTCAGATACGCAGTATTTT. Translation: CASSQRESSDTQYF.